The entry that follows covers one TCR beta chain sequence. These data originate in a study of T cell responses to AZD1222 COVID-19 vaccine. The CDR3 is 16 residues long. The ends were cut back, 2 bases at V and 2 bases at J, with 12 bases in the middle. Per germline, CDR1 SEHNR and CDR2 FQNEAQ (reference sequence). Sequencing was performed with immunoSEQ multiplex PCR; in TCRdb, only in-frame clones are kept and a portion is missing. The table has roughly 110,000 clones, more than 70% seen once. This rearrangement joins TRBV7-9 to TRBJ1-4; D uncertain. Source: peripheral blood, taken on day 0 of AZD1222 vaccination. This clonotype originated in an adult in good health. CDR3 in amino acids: CASSLLSLGTNEKLFF. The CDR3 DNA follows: TGTGCCAGCAGCTTATTAAGCCTTGGGACTAATGAAAAACTGTTTTTT.